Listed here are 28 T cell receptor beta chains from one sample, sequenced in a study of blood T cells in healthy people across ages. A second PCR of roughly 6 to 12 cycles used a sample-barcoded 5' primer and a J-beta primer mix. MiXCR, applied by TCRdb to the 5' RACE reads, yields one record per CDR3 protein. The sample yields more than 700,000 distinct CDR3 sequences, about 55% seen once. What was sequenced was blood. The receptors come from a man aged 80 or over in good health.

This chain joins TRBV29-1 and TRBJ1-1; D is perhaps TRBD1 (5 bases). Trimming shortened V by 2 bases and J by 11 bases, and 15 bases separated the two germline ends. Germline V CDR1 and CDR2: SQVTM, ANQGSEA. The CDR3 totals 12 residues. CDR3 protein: CSVELRGGEAFF. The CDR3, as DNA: TGCAGCGTTGAACTCCGGGGGGGGGAGGCTTTCTTT.

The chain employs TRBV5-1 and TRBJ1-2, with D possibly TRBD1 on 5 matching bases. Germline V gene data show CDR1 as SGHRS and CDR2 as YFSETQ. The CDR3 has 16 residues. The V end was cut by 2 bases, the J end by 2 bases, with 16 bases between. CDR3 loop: CASSFGTGAPNYGYTF. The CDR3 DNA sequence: TGCGCCAGCAGCTTCGGGACCGGAGCTCCGAACTATGGCTACACCTTC.

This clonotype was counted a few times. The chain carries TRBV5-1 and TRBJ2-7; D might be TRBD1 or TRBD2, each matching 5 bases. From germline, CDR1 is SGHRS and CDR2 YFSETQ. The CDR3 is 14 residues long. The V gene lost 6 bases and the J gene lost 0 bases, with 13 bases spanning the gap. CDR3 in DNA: TGCGCCAGCAAACCTACAGGAGGCTCCTACGAGCAGTACTTC. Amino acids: CASKPTGGSYEQYF.

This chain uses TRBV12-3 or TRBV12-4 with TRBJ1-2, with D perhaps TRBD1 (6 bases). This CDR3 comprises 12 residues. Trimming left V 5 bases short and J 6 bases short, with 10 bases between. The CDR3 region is CASSNRDHGYTF. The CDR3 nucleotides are TGTGCCAGCAGTAACAGGGATCATGGCTACACCTTC.

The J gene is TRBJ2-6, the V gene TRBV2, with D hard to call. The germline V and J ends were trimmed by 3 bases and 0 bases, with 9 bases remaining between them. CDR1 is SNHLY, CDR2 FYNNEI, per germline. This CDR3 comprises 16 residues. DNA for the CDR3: TGTGCCAGCAGTGATTTTTTGCTCTCTGGGGCCAACGTCCTGACTTTC. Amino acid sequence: CASSDFLLSGANVLTF.

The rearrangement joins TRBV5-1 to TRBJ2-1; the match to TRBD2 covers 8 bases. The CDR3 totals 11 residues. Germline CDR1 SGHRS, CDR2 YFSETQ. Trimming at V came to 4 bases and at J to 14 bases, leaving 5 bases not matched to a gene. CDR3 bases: TGCGCCAGCAGCGACCTCGGGGGGGAGTTCTTC. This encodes CASSDLGGEFF.

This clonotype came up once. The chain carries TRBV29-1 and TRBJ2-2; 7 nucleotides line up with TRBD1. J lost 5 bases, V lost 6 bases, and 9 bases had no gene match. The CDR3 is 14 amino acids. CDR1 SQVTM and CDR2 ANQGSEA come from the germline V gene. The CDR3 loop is CSVGRQGGTGELFF. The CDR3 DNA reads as TGCAGCGTGGGGAGACAGGGCGGGACCGGGGAGCTGTTTTTT.

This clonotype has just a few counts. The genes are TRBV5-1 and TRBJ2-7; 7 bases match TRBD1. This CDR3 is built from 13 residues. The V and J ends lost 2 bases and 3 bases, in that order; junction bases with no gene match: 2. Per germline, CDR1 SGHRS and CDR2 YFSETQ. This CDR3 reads CASSFRTGYEQYF. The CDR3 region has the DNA TGCGCCAGCAGCTTCCGGACAGGCTACGAGCAGTACTTC. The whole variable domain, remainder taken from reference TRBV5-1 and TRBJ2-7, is KAGVTQTPRYLIKTRGQQVTLSCSPISGHRSVSWYQQTPGQGLQFLFEYFSETQRNKGNFPGRFSGRQFSNSRSEMNVSTLELGDSALYLCASSFRTGYEQYFGPGTRLTVT.

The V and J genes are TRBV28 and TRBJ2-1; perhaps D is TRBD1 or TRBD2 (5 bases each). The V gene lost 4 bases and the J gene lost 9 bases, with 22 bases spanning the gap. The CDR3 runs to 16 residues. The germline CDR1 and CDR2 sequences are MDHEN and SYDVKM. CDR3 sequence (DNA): TGTGCCAGCAGTTCAACCGGGACCGGCGAAAGGGCTGAGCAGTTCTTC. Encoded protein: CASSSTGTGERAEQFF.

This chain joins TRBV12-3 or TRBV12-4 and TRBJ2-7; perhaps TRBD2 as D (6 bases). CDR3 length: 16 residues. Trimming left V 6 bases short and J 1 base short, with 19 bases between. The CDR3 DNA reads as TGTGCCAGCAGCCGGGGGACCCAACCCCTTTCCTACGAGCAGTACTTC. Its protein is CASSRGTQPLSYEQYF.

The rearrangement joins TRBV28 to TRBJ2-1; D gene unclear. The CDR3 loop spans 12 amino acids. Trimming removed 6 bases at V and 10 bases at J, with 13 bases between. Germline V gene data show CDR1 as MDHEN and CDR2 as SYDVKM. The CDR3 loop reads CASRSFPEEQFF. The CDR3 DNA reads TGTGCCAGCAGATCGTTCCCGGAGGAGCAGTTCTTC.

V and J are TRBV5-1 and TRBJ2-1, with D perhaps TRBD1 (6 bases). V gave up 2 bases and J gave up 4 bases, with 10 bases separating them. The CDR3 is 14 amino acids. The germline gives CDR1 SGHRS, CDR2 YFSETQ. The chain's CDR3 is CASSFDRSYNEQFF. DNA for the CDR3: TGCGCCAGCAGCTTTGACAGGAGTTACAATGAGCAGTTCTTC. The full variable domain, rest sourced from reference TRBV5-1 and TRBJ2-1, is KAGVTQTPRYLIKTRGQQVTLSCSPISGHRSVSWYQQTPGQGLQFLFEYFSETQRNKGNFPGRFSGRQFSNSRSEMNVSTLELGDSALYLCASSFDRSYNEQFFGPGTRLTVL.

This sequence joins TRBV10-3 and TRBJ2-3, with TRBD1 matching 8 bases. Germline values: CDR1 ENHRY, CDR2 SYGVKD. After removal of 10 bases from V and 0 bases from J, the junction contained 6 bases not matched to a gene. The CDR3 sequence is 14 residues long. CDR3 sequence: CASGQGRSTDTQYF. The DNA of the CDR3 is TGTGCCAGCGGACAGGGCCGGAGCACAGATACGCAGTATTTT.

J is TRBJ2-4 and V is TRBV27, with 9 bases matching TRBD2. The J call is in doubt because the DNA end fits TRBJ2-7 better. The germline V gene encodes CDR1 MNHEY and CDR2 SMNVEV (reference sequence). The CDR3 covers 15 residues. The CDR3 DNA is TGTGCCAGCAGTCAAATAGCGGGAGCGACCTACGAGCAGTACTTC. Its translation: CASSQIAGATYEQYF.

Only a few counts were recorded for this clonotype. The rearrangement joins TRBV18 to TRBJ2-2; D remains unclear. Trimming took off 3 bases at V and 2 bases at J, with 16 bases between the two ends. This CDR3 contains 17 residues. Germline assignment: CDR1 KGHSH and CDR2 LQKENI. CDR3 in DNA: TGTGCCAGCTCACCTCTGAAGCCGAGTTCTAACACCGGGGAGCTGTTTTTT. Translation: CASSPLKPSSNTGELFF.

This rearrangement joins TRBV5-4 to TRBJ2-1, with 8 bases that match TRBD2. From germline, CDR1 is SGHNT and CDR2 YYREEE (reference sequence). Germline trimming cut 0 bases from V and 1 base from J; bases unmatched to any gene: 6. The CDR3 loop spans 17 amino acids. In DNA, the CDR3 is TGTGCCAGCAGCTTGGGGGCAGCGGGAGTTTCCTACAATGAGCAGTTCTTC. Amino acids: CASSLGAAGVSYNEQFF.

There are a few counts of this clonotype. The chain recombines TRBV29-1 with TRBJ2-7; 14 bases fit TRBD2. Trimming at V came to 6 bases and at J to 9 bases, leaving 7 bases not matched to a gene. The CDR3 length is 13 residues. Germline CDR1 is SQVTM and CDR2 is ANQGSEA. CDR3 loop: CSVRLAGGWGQYF. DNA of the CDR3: TGCAGCGTACGACTAGCGGGAGGGTGGGGGCAGTACTTC.

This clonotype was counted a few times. The CDR3 coding sequence is TGTGCCAGCAGCTCTAAGTGGCCGGACAGATACGCGTATTTT. Amino acids: CASSSKWPDRYAYF. The rearrangement uses TRBV7-9 and TRBJ2-3; maybe TRBD1 (6 bases). The germline V gene has CDR1 SEHNR and CDR2 FQNEAQ (reference sequence). Trimming removed 4 bases at V and 14 bases at J, with 22 bases between. The length of the CDR3 is 14 residues.

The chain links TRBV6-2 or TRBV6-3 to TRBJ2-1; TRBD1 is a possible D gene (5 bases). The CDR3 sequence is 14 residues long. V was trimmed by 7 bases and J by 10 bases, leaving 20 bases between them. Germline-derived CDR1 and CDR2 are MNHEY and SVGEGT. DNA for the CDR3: TGTGCCAGCATCCTGTCGGCAGGGCTCAGGGAGCAGTTCTTC. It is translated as CASILSAGLREQFF.

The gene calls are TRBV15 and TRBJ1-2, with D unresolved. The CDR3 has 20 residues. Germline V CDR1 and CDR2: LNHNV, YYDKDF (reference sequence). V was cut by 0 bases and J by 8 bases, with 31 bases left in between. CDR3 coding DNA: TGTGCCACCAGCAGAGATCGAACCGGGTCCCGTATTAATCCTACGACGGGCTACACCTTC. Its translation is CATSRDRTGSRINPTTGYTF.

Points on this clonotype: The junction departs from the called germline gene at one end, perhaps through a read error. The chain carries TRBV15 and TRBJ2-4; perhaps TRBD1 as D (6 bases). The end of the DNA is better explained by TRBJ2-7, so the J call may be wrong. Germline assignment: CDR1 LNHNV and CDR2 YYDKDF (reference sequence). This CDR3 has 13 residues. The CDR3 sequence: CATSRGQFYEQYF. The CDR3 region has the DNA TGTGCCACCAGTAGAGGACAGTTTTACGAGCAGTACTTC.

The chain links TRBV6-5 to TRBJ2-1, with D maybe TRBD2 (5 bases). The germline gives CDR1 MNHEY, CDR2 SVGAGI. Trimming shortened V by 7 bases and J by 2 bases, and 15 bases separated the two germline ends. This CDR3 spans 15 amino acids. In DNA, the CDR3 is TGTGCCAGCAATCCTACGGGGTTGGCCTACAATGAGCAGTTCTTC. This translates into CASNPTGLAYNEQFF.

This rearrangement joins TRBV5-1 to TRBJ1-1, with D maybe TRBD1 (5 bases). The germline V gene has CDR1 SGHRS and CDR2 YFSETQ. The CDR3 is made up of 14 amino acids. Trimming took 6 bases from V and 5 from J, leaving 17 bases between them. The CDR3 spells CASNLMGGGTEAFF. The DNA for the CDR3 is TGCGCCAGCAATTTGATGGGGGGTGGAACTGAAGCTTTCTTT.

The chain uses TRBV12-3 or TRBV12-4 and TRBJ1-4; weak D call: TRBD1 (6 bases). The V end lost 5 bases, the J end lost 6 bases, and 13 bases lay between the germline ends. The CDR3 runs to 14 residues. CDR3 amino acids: CASSPDSTDEKLFF. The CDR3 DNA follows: TGTGCCAGCAGTCCGGACAGTACTGATGAAAAACTGTTTTTT.

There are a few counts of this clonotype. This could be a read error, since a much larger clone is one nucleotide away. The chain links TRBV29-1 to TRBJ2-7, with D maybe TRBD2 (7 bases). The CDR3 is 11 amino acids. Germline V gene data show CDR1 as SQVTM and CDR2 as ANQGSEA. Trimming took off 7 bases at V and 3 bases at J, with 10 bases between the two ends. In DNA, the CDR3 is TGCAGCGCGGGGGGCAACTACGAGCAGTACTTC. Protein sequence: CSAGGNYEQYF.

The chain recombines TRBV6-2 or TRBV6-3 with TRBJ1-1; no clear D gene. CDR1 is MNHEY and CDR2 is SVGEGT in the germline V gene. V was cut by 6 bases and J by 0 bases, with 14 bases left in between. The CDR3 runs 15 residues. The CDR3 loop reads CASSRQKGMNTEAFF. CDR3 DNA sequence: TGTGCCAGCAGCCGGCAAAAGGGCATGAACACTGAAGCTTTCTTT.

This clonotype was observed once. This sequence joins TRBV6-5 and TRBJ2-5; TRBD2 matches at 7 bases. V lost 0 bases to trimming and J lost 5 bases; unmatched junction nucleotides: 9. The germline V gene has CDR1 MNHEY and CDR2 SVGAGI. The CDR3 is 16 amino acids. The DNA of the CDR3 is TGTGCCAGCAGTTACTCGGGCGGGAGCGCCAGGGAGACCCAGTACTTC. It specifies CASSYSGGSARETQYF.

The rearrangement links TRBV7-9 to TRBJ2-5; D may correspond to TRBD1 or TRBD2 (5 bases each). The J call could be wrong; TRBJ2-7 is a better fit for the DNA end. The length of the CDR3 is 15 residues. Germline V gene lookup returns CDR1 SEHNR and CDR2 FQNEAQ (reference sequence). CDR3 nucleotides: TGTGCCAGCAGCTCGGGGCCTCTCTCGACCTACGAGCAGTACTTC. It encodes CASSSGPLSTYEQYF.